Sequencing of this TCR beta chain was carried out in a study of cytomegalovirus exposure and HLA in healthy donors. Study-level findings and limits: The study put 150 to 200 TCR beta chains on its list as cytomegalovirus-associated.

This clone showed up just once. Its cognate antigen is unknown. The repertoire was sequenced with immunoSEQ multiplex PCR; TCRdb's copy has only in-frame clones and lacks some. The table has about 130,000 clones, about 96% seen once. Germline values: CDR1 SGDLS, CDR2 YYNGEE. The CDR3 contains 17 residues. With 0 bases clipped from V and 2 bases from J, the junction kept 5 bases outside the gene matches. This TCR came from a man aged 18 to 30 in good health and CMV-seronegative. The rearrangement uses TRBV9 and TRBJ2-5, with 12 bases aligning to TRBD2. Input material: PBMCs. Here the CDR3 DNA reads TGTGCCAGCAGCGTAGGCTGGACTAGCGGGATACAAGAGACCCAGTACTTC. It codes for CASSVGWTSGIQETQYF.